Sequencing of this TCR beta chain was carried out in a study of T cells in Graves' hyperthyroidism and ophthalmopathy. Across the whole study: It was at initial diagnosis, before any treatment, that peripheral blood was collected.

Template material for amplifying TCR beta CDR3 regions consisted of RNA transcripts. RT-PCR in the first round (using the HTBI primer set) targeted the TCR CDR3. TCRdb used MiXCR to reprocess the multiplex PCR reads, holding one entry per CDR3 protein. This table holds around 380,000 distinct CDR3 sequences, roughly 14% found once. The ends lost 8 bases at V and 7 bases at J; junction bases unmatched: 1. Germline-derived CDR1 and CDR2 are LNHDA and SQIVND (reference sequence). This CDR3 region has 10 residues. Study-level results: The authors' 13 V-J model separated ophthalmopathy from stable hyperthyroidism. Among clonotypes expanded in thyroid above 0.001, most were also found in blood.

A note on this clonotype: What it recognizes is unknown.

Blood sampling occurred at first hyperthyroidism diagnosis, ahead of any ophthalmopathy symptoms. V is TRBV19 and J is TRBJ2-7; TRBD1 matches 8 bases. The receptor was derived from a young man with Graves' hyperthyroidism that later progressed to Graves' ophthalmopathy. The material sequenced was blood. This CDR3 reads CASGQGEQYF. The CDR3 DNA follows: TGTGCCAGTGGACAGGGAGAGCAGTACTTC.